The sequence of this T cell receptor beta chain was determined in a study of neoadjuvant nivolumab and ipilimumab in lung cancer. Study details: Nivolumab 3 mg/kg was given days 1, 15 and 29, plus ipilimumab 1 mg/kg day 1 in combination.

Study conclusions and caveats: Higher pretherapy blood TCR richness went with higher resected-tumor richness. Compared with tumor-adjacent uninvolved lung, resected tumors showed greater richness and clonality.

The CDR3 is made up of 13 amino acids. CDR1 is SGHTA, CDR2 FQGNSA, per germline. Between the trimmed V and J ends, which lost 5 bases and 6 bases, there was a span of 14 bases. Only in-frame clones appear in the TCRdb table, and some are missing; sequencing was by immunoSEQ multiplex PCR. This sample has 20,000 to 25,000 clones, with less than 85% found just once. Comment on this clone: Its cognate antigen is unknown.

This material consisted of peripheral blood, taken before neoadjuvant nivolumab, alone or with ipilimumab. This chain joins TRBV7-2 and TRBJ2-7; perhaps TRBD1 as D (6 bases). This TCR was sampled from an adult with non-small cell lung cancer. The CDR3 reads CASSLTGQSEQYF. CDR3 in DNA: TGTGCCAGCAGCCTCACGGGACAATCCGAGCAGTACTTC.